Shown below are 29 T cell receptor beta chains from a single sample sequenced in a study of T cells in Graves' hyperthyroidism and ophthalmopathy. Amplification of TCR beta CDR3 regions used RNA as the template. An initial round of RT-PCR targeting the TCR CDR3 relied on the HTBI primer set. Via MiXCR, TCRdb re-called the multiplex PCR reads, giving one row per CDR3 protein. Of about 100,000 distinct CDR3 sequences listed, about 15% are singletons. Sequenced: blood. Receptor source: a woman between 50 and 59 years old with Graves' hyperthyroidism.

There are many counts of this clonotype. The V gene is TRBV27, the J gene TRBJ1-4; 10 bases are shared with TRBD1. Trimming at V came to 5 bases and at J to 5 bases, leaving 5 bases not matched to a gene. The germline gives CDR1 MNHEY, CDR2 SMNVEV (reference sequence). The CDR3 is 15 residues long. CDR3: CASSARTGGNEKLFF. The DNA for the CDR3 is TGTGCCAGCAGTGCGCGGACAGGGGGAAATGAAAAACTGTTTTTT.

Worth noting for this clonotype: A much more abundant neighbour one base away suggests this may be a read error. The genes are TRBV20-1 and TRBJ1-4, with no clear D. Germline V gene data show CDR1 as DFQATT and CDR2 as SNEGSKA (reference sequence). This CDR3 region has 12 residues. The CDR3 DNA reads as TGCAGTGCTGCCCGAACTAATGAAAAACTGTCTTTT. Amino acid sequence: CSAARTNEKLSF.

This clonotype came up many times. The CDR3 DNA is TGCGCCAGCAGCCAAGAGGGCGGGGGGGGAAGGAATGAGCAGTTCTTC. Amino acid sequence: CASSQEGGGGRNEQFF. The chain combines TRBV4-1 with TRBJ2-1; 9 bases are a match to TRBD2. V trimming: 0 bases; J trimming: 7 bases; junction bases outside the gene matches: 7. The germline V gene encodes CDR1 MGHRA and CDR2 YSYEKL. CDR3 length: 16 residues.

This clonotype was recorded many times. The V gene is TRBV20-1, the J gene TRBJ2-7; 8 bases line up with TRBD2. The CDR3 extends over 16 amino acids. CDR1 and CDR2 (germline): DFQATT, SNEGSKA (reference sequence). The ends lost 6 bases at V and 2 bases at J; junction bases unmatched: 15. The CDR3 coding sequence is TGCAGTGCCGTCAGGAGGGATAGCGGGACGACCTACGAGCAGTACGTC. Protein: CSAVRRDSGTTYEQYV.

This clonotype was recorded many times. This rearrangement joins TRBV28 to TRBJ2-2; TRBD1 matches at 8 bases. Per germline, CDR1 MDHEN and CDR2 SYDVKM. The CDR3 spans 15 residues. V lost 5 bases and J lost 4; bases outside the gene matches: 6. The chain's CDR3 is CASSLDRGTTGELFF. CDR3 sequence (DNA): TGTGCCAGCAGTCTCGACAGGGGAACCACCGGGGAGCTGTTTTTT.

In DNA form, the CDR3 reads TGCAGCGTTCATGTGGCAGGGCGGCTGTTTTTT. It yields the protein CSVHVAGRLFF. This rearrangement joins TRBV29-1 to TRBJ2-2, with D tentatively TRBD1 (5 bases). Trimming shortened V by 5 bases and J by 13 bases, and 14 bases separated the two germline ends. Germline V CDR1 and CDR2: SQVTM, ANQGSEA. CDR3 size: 11 residues.

This clonotype was counted at least ten times. The CDR3 is CSARDTREYDTEAFF. In DNA, the CDR3 is TGCAGTGCTAGAGATACGCGGGAGTATGACACTGAAGCTTTCTTT. The chain recombines TRBV20-1 with TRBJ1-1; D gene ambiguous. Trimming pared 0 bases from V and 3 bases from J, leaving 14 bases between. This CDR3 comprises 15 residues. Germline V gives CDR1 DFQATT, CDR2 SNEGSKA (reference sequence).

This chain links TRBV29-1 with TRBJ2-4; possibly TRBD1 or TRBD2 for D (5 bases each). Per germline, CDR1 SQVTM and CDR2 ANQGSEA. The CDR3 is made up of 13 amino acids. The ends were cut back, 5 bases at V and 2 bases at J, with 10 bases in the middle. As DNA, the CDR3 is TGCAGCGTTAGAGAGGGGTCCAAAAACATTCAGTACTTC. Its protein is CSVREGSKNIQYF.

This clonotype was seen a handful of times. The V call is TRBV6-1, the J call TRBJ1-5; 7 bases are shared with TRBD1. Germline values: CDR1 MNHNS, CDR2 SASEGT. With 5 bases clipped from V and 1 base from J, the junction kept 5 bases outside the gene matches. The CDR3 extends over 15 amino acids. The CDR3 nucleotides are TGTGCCAGCAGTTTGGGGACAGCAAGCAATCAGCCCCAGCATTTT. This gives the protein CASSLGTASNQPQHF.

This clonotype was counted at least ten times. The CDR3 spells CASSGQGDWETQYF. CDR3 nucleotide sequence: TGTGCCAGCAGTGGACAGGGGGACTGGGAGACCCAGTACTTC. The chain links TRBV28 to TRBJ2-5; 10 positions agree with TRBD1. With 5 bases clipped from V and 5 bases from J, the junction kept 5 bases outside the gene matches. The CDR3 extends over 14 amino acids. Germline loops: CDR1 MDHEN, CDR2 SYDVKM.

This clonotype was observed many times. The chain carries TRBV18 and TRBJ2-7; 14 bases align to TRBD2. The J segment lost 4 bases and the V segment lost 4 bases, leaving 3 bases of the junction unmatched. The CDR3 contains 15 residues. Germline-derived CDR1 and CDR2 are KGHSH and LQKENI. The CDR3 spells CASSLRLAGGYEQYF. CDR3 DNA sequence: TGTGCCAGCTCACTCCGACTAGCGGGAGGGTACGAGCAGTACTTC.

This clonotype has a count of ten or more. V and J are TRBV20-1 and TRBJ2-1; 9 nucleotides align to TRBD2. V dropped 1 base and J dropped 7; count of bases not matched to a gene: 8. This CDR3 is 15 amino acids long. Germline-derived CDR1 and CDR2 are DFQATT and SNEGSKA (reference sequence). The DNA of the CDR3 is TGCAGTGCTAGAGTCGCCGCGGGAGGGCCAAATGAGCAGTTCTTC. As protein: CSARVAAGGPNEQFF.

This clonotype occurred many times. This rearrangement joins TRBV3-1 to TRBJ2-5; 7 positions agree with TRBD1. CDR3 length: 14 amino acids. J lost 5 bases, V lost 0 bases, and 3 bases had no gene match. CDR1 LGHDT and CDR2 YNNKEL come from the germline V gene (reference sequence). DNA of the CDR3: TGTGCCAGCAGCCAAGAAGCCAGGGGGGAGACCCAGTACTTC. Protein product: CASSQEARGETQYF.

The rearrangement links TRBV12-3 or TRBV12-4 to TRBJ2-7, with a tentative D call TRBD1 (5 bases). This CDR3 is built from 12 residues. Trimming removed 6 bases at V and 6 bases at J, with 12 bases between. In DNA form, the CDR3 reads TGTGCCAGCAGGGGAAAGGGGCTCGAGCAGTACTTC. As protein: CASRGKGLEQYF.

This sequence joins TRBV6-4 and TRBJ2-1; D assignment may be TRBD1 or TRBD2 (5 bases each). CDR3 length equals 13 residues. Germline lookup yields CDR1 MRHNA and CDR2 SNTAGT. V lost 3 bases and J 8 bases, leaving 11 bases between the germline ends. CDR3 sequence reads: CASSERGVDEQFF. The DNA for the CDR3 is TGTGCCAGCAGTGAGCGAGGGGTAGATGAGCAGTTCTTC.

This clonotype appeared many times. The rearrangement uses TRBV24-1 and TRBJ2-3; 8 bases are a match to TRBD2. Germline CDR1 and CDR2: KGHDR and SFDVKD. The CDR3 is made up of 14 amino acids. The junction had 4 bases not matched to a gene; V was cut back by 5 bases and J by 4 bases. Here the CDR3 reads CATSGAGESDTQYF. In nucleotides, the CDR3 is TGTGCCACCAGTGGAGCGGGAGAATCAGATACGCAGTATTTT.

This clonotype was counted at least ten times. V and J are TRBV28 and TRBJ1-2, with D maybe TRBD1 (5 bases). Germline V gene lookup returns CDR1 MDHEN and CDR2 SYDVKM. Trimming cost V 6 bases and J 4 bases, with 12 bases left between them. This CDR3 contains 13 residues. The CDR3 DNA reads as TGTGCCAGCAGCCCCGGAGGGGCCTATGGCTACACCTTC. Amino acids: CASSPGGAYGYTF.

This clonotype occurred many times. The chain recombines TRBV29-1 with TRBJ2-1; D uncertain. The CDR3 extends over 11 amino acids. V was cut by 7 bases and J by 8 bases, with 12 bases left in between. The germline V gene has CDR1 SQVTM and CDR2 ANQGSEA. CDR3 bases: TGCAGCGCCCCGTTCGGGTATGAGCAGTTCTTC. Amino acids: CSAPFGYEQFF.

The sample holds many counts of this clonotype. The genes are TRBV29-1 and TRBJ2-1, with TRBD2 matching 13 bases. The germline gives CDR1 SQVTM, CDR2 ANQGSEA. J was trimmed by 6 bases and V by 5 bases; bases with no gene match: 7. The length of the CDR3 is 15 residues. CDR3 sequence: CSVTPGTSGVNEQFF. The CDR3 coding sequence is TGCAGCGTTACGCCCGGGACTAGCGGGGTCAATGAGCAGTTCTTC.

This clonotype was counted at least ten times. The chain joins TRBV12-3 or TRBV12-4 to TRBJ2-5, with D hard to call. The CDR3 loop spans 14 amino acids. Deletions cut 4 bases from V and 5 bases from J, with 14 bases between. The CDR3 loop is CASSSDTAWETQYF. The CDR3, as DNA: TGTGCCAGCAGTTCAGACACTGCCTGGGAGACCCAGTACTTC.

This clonotype appeared many times. The chain carries TRBV11-1 and TRBJ2-3; TRBD2 aligns across 11 bases. The CDR3 runs 16 residues. Trimming at V came to 0 bases and at J to 2 bases, leaving 1 base not matched to a gene. Germline CDR1 is SGHAT and CDR2 is FQDESV (reference sequence). In DNA, the CDR3 is TGTGCCAGCAGCTTAGCGGGACTAGCGGTCACAGATACGCAGTATTTT. Amino acids: CASSLAGLAVTDTQYF.

This clonotype has ten or more counts. The V gene is TRBV20-1, the J gene TRBJ2-1, with D possibly called TRBD1 or TRBD2 (6 bases each). From germline, CDR1 is DFQATT and CDR2 SNEGSKA (reference sequence). The V and J ends lost 6 bases and 8 bases respectively, with 14 bases between them. The CDR3 contains 12 residues. Here the CDR3 DNA reads TGCAGTGCCCGACGGGGGCACGATGAGCAGTTCTTC. The encoded protein is CSARRGHDEQFF.

This clonotype was detected ten times or more. This rearrangement joins TRBV20-1 to TRBJ2-1, with 13 bases lining up with TRBD2. The CDR3 extends over 14 amino acids. Germline CDR1 DFQATT, CDR2 SNEGSKA (reference sequence). With 5 bases clipped from V and 7 bases from J, the junction kept 5 bases outside the gene matches. CDR3 sequence: CSASGTSGMNEQFF. CDR3 coding DNA: TGCAGTGCTTCCGGGACTAGCGGGATGAATGAGCAGTTCTTC.

The J gene is TRBJ2-5, the V gene TRBV18; TRBD2 matches 13 bases. From germline, CDR1 is KGHSH and CDR2 LQKENI. The CDR3 is 17 amino acids. The trim removed 0 bases at V and 5 bases at J, leaving 6 bases unmatched. The CDR3 sequence: CASSPPGLAGVGETQYF. DNA for the CDR3: TGTGCCAGCTCACCACCCGGACTAGCGGGAGTCGGGGAGACCCAGTACTTC.

This clonotype was found many times. The rearrangement uses TRBV6-1 and TRBJ1-1; 7 bases line up with TRBD1. Germline CDR1 is MNHNS and CDR2 is SASEGT. Unmatched junction bases numbered 7, after V lost 6 bases and J lost 3 bases. The CDR3 sequence is 14 residues long. The CDR3 reads CASSPDRVDTEAFF. The CDR3 nucleotides are TGTGCCAGCAGCCCCGACAGGGTGGACACTGAAGCTTTCTTT.

With respect to this clonotype: This sequence may be a read error, since a much larger clone differs from it by one base. This rearrangement joins TRBV20-1 to TRBJ1-1, with no clear D. The CDR3 is made up of 15 amino acids. The germline gives CDR1 DFQATT, CDR2 SNEGSKA (reference sequence). In nucleotides, the CDR3 is TGCAGTGCCCCCGTGGGAGGGCGGCTGCGCACTGAAGCTTCCTTT. Translation: CSAPVGGRLRTEASF.

This clonotype appeared many times. CDR3 residues: CSVVYSVATEAFF. CDR3 DNA sequence: TGCAGCGTTGTTTACTCGGTGGCCACTGAAGCTTTCTTT. The chain couples TRBV29-1 to TRBJ1-1, with no clear D. The CDR3 extends over 13 amino acids. Germline V gene lookup returns CDR1 SQVTM and CDR2 ANQGSEA. The V end lost 4 bases, the J end lost 4 bases, and 13 bases lay between the germline ends.

This clonotype has ten or more counts. V and J are TRBV2 and TRBJ2-3; 8 positions match TRBD1. Germline assignment: CDR1 SNHLY and CDR2 FYNNEI. This CDR3 spans 15 amino acids. Trimming took 6 bases from V and 5 from J; bases not matched to a gene: 10. Here the CDR3 DNA reads TGTGCCAGCAGCCGACTTCAGGGGGCAGGAGATACGCAGTATTTT. Residues: CASSRLQGAGDTQYF.

This clonotype has at least ten counts. V gene TRBV12-3 or TRBV12-4 combines with J gene TRBJ1-6; 7 bases are a match to TRBD1. J gave up 1 base and V 6 bases, and 3 bases lay outside the gene matches. The CDR3 length is 15 residues. CDR3 loop: CASRTGISYNSPLHF. CDR3 in DNA: TGTGCCAGCAGGACAGGGATTTCCTATAATTCACCCCTCCACTTT.